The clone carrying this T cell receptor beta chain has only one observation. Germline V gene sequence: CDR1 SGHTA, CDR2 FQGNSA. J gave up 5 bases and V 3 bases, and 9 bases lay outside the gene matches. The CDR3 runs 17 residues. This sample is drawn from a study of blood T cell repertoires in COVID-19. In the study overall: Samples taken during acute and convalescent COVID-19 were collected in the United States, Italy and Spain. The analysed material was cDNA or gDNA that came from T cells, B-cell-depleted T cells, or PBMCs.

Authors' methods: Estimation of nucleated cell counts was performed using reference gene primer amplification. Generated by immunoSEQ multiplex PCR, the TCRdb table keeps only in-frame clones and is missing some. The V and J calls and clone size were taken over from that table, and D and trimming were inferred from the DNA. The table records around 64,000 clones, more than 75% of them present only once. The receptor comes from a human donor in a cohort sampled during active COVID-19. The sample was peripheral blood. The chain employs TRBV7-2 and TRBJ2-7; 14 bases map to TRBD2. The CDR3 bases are TGTGCCAGCAGCTTGGGGACTAGCGGGAGACTCTACCACGAGCAGTACTTC. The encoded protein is CASSLGTSGRLYHEQYF.